The 15 T cell receptor beta chains presented below share a single source sample, sequenced in a study of T cells in Graves' hyperthyroidism and ophthalmopathy. It was RNA transcripts that yielded the amplified TCR beta CDR3 regions. RT-PCR in the first round (using the HTBI primer set) targeted the TCR CDR3. One entry per CDR3 protein, called by TCRdb with MiXCR from the multiplex PCR reads. This table has 350,000 or so distinct CDR3 sequences, 15% to 20% appearing once. Sequencing was done on a sample of blood. Receptors originate from a woman aged 40 to 49 with Graves' ophthalmopathy.

This clonotype was picked up a small number of times. The rearrangement links TRBV6-1 to TRBJ1-6; a weak D match, TRBD1 (5 bases). Germline V gene lookup returns CDR1 MNHNS and CDR2 SASEGT. V lost 7 bases and J 8 bases, leaving 18 bases between the germline ends. This CDR3 spans 15 amino acids. For the CDR3, the DNA is TGTGCCAGCACACCGAGTTGGGGAGGGGATTCACCCCTCCACTTT. It specifies CASTPSWGGDSPLHF.

Many counts were recorded for this clonotype. The V and J genes are TRBV7-9 and TRBJ1-2, with D unresolved. Germline assignment: CDR1 SEHNR and CDR2 FQNEAQ (reference sequence). Trimming removed 3 bases at V and 8 bases at J, with 16 bases between. The CDR3 is made up of 14 amino acids. CDR3 DNA: TGTGCCAGCAGCTTGCCGCGCGGTGGCGGCGGCTACACCTTC. Protein sequence: CASSLPRGGGGYTF.

Many counts were recorded for this clonotype. This sequence joins TRBV7-8 and TRBJ2-7; perhaps TRBD2 as D (6 bases). V shed 1 base and J shed 3 bases, with 13 bases lying between them. CDR3 length equals 15 residues. CDR1 is SGHVS, CDR2 FQNEAQ, per germline. The CDR3 reads CASSLDGGPYYEQYF. CDR3 bases: TGTGCCAGCAGCTTAGATGGAGGGCCTTACTACGAGCAGTACTTC.

This clonotype showed up many times. This sequence joins TRBV19 and TRBJ1-2; 8 bases agree with TRBD1. Trimming took 6 bases from V and 6 from J; bases not matched to a gene: 6. Germline V gives CDR1 LNHDA, CDR2 SQIVND (reference sequence). This CDR3 has 13 residues. CDR3: CASSKDREDGYTF. DNA for the CDR3: TGTGCCAGTAGCAAGGACAGGGAAGATGGCTACACCTTC.

The table lists this clonotype with a count of one. V and J are TRBV29-1 and TRBJ1-1; D is perhaps TRBD1 (6 bases). V dropped 8 bases and J dropped 0 bases, with 16 bases sitting between them. CDR1 is SQVTM, CDR2 ANQGSEA, per germline. CDR3 length equals 14 residues. In DNA, the CDR3 is TGCAGCACCTCAGGGGTCCGTTTGAACACTGAAGCTTTCTTT. Its translation: CSTSGVRLNTEAFF. Supplemented by reference TRBV29-1 and TRBJ1-1, the full variable domain reads SAVISQKPSRDICQRGTSLTIQCQVDSQVTMMFWYRQQPGQSLTLIATANQGSEATYESGFVIDKFPISRPNLTFSTLTVSNMSPEDSSIYLCSTSGVRLNTEAFFGQGTRLTVV.

The chain has TRBV28 and TRBJ2-6, with TRBD1 as a possible D gene (5 bases). V dropped 4 bases and J dropped 1 base, with 8 bases sitting between them. CDR3 length: 15 residues. Germline V gene sequence: CDR1 MDHEN, CDR2 SYDVKM. This CDR3 is CASSWKGSGANVLTF. The DNA of the CDR3 is TGTGCCAGCAGTTGGAAGGGGTCTGGGGCCAACGTCCTGACTTTC.

There are many counts of this clonotype. A much larger clone is a single base away; this may be a read error. The chain combines TRBV6-2 or TRBV6-3 with TRBJ1-1; D remains unclear. There are 14 residues in the CDR3. The V gene's germline CDR1 is MNHEY and CDR2 SVGEGT. This chain's CDR3 is CAGSSEKMNTEAFF. In DNA form, the CDR3 reads TGTGCCGGCAGTTCGGAGAAAATGAACACTGAAGCTTTCTTT.

This clonotype has ten or more counts. The chain has TRBV20-1 and TRBJ2-5, with 10 bases lining up with TRBD1. From germline, CDR1 is DFQATT and CDR2 SNEGSKA (reference sequence). This CDR3 region has 15 residues. V shed 5 bases and J 5 bases; nucleotides not matched to a gene: 11. The CDR3, as DNA: TGCAGTGCTGATGACGGGACAGGGGTACGGGAGACCCAGTACTTC. Translating gives CSADDGTGVRETQYF.

This clonotype was counted ten times or more. The rearrangement links TRBV28 to TRBJ1-3, with D unclear. This CDR3 contains 14 residues. The germline V gene has CDR1 MDHEN and CDR2 SYDVKM. V was cut by 6 bases and J by 2 bases, with 11 bases left in between. The CDR3 nucleotides read TGTGCCAGCAGCCCACGGACTACTGGAAACACCATATATTTT. This sequence encodes CASSPRTTGNTIYF.

This clonotype was seen many times. V is TRBV5-1 and J is TRBJ2-2; 11 bases agree with TRBD2. The trim removed 2 bases at V and 3 bases at J, leaving 6 bases unmatched. CDR3 size: 17 residues. Germline V lookup: CDR1 SGHRS, CDR2 YFSETQ. CDR3 DNA: TGCGCCAGCAGCTTAAACCAGGGACTAGCGGACACCGGGGAGCTGTTTTTT. Amino acids: CASSLNQGLADTGELFF.

This clonotype was counted at least ten times. The CDR3 sequence is CATSDPLPGQGRGRRETQYF. The CDR3 nucleotides read TGTGCCACCAGTGATCCACTTCCGGGACAGGGAAGGGGGAGACGGGAGACCCAGTACTTC. The gene calls are TRBV24-1 and TRBJ2-5, with 9 bases that match TRBD1. V dropped 3 bases and J dropped 5; count of bases not matched to a gene: 21. Germline V gives CDR1 KGHDR, CDR2 SFDVKD. CDR3 length: 20 residues.

At least ten counts were recorded for this clonotype. The chain joins TRBV6-5 to TRBJ2-5, with D perhaps TRBD1 (7 bases). Per the germline V gene, CDR1 is MNHEY and CDR2 is SVGAGI. This CDR3 has 17 amino acids. V was clipped by 6 bases and J by 5 bases, with 25 bases between them. The CDR3 region has the DNA TGTGCCAGCAGATTAAGTCAGACAGGGACTCACAGGGAGACCCAGTACTTC. This codes for CASRLSQTGTHRETQYF.

This clonotype was observed at least ten times. The chain has TRBV27 and TRBJ2-7; the match to TRBD2 covers 7 bases. The CDR3 sequence is 16 residues long. In germline, CDR1 is MNHEY, CDR2 SMNVEV (reference sequence). Losses at the gene ends were 5 bases for V and 0 bases for J; bases not matched to a gene: 10. The CDR3 loop is CASSPLADSSSYEQYF. The DNA for the CDR3 is TGTGCCAGCAGTCCCCTAGCGGACTCGAGCTCCTACGAGCAGTACTTC.

A word on this clonotype: A much more abundant neighbour one base away suggests this may be a read error. J is TRBJ2-7 and V is TRBV27, with D possibly TRBD1 on 6 matching bases. Germline CDR1 MNHEY, CDR2 SMNVEV (reference sequence). The CDR3 totals 13 residues. The chain's CDR3 is CASSFGQHYKQYF. CDR3 sequence (DNA): TGTGCCAGCAGTTTCGGACAGCACTACAAGCAGTACTTC.

This clonotype was counted at least ten times. V usage is TRBV20-1 and J usage is TRBJ2-5; 8 bases match TRBD2. The germline CDR1 and CDR2 sequences are DFQATT and SNEGSKA (reference sequence). Trimming took 0 bases from V and 4 from J; bases not matched to a gene: 4. The CDR3 extends over 14 amino acids. This CDR3 is CSARDLGTRETQYF. CDR3 coding DNA: TGCAGTGCTAGAGATCTGGGGACTAGAGAGACCCAGTACTTC.